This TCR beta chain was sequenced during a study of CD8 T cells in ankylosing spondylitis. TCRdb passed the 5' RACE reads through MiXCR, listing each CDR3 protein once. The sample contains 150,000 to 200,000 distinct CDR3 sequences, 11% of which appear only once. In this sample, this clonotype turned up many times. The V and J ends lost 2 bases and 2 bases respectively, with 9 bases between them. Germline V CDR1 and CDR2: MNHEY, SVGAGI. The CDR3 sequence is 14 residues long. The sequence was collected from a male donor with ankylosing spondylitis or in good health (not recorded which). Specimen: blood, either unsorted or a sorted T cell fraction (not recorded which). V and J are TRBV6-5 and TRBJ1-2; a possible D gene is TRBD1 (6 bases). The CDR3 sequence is CASSYLDRNYGYTF. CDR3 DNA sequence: TGTGCCAGCAGTTACCTTGACAGGAACTATGGCTACACCTTC.